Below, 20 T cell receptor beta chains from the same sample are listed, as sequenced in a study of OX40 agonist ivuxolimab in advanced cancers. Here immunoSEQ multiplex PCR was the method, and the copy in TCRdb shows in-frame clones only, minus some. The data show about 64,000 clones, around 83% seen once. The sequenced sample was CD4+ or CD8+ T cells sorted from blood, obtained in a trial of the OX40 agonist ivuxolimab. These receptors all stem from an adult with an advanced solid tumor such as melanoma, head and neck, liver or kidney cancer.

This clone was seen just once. The CDR3 is CASSSGTTTDTQYF. Here the CDR3 DNA reads TGTGCCAGCAGCTCTGGGACTACCACAGATACGCAGTATTTT. The chain combines TRBV9 with TRBJ2-3, with 7 nucleotides matching TRBD2. Germline-derived CDR1 and CDR2 are SGDLS and YYNGEE. The CDR3 runs 14 residues. Germline trimming cut 4 bases from V and 2 bases from J; bases unmatched to any gene: 4.

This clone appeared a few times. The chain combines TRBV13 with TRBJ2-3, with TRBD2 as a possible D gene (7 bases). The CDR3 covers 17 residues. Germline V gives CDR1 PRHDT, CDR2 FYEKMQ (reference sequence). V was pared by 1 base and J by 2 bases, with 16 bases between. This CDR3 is CASSLVRGSGNTDTQYF. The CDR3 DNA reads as TGTGCCAGCAGCTTAGTTAGGGGGAGCGGGAACACAGATACGCAGTATTTT.

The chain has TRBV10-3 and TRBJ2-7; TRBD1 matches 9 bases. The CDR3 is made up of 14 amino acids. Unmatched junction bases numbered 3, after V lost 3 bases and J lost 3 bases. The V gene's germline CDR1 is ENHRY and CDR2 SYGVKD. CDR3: CAISELDRGYEQYF. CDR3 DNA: TGTGCCATCAGTGAACTGGACAGGGGCTACGAGCAGTACTTC.

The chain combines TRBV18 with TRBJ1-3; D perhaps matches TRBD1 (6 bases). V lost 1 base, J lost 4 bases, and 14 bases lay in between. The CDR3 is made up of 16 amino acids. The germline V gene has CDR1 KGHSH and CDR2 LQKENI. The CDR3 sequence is CASSPQQGDEGNTIYF. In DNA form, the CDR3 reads TGTGCCAGCTCACCACAACAGGGTGATGAGGGAAACACCATATATTTT.

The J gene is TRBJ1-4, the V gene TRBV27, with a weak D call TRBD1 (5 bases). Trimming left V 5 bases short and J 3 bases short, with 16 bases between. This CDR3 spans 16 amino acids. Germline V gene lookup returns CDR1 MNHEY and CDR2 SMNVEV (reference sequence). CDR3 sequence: CASSLNPGFANEKLFF. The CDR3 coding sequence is TGTGCCAGCAGTCTTAACCCAGGGTTTGCTAATGAAAAACTGTTTTTT.

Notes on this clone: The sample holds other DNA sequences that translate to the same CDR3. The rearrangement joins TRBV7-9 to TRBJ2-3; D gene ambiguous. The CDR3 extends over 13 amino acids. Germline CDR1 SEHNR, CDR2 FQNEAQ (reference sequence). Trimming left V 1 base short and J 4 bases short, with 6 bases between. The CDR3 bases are TGTGCCAGCAGCTTAGAGGGTTCAGATACGCAGTATTTT. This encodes CASSLEGSDTQYF. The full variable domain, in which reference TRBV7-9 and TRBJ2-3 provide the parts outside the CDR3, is DTGVSQNPRHKITKRGQNVTFRCDPISEHNRLYWYRQTLGQGPEFLTYFQNEAQLEKSRLLSDRFSAERPKGSFSTLEIQRTEQGDSAMYLCASSLEGSDTQYFGPGTRLTVL.

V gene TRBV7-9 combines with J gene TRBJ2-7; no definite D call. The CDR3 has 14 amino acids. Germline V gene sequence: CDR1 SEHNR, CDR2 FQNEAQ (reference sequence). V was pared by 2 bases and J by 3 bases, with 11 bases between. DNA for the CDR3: TGTGCCAGCAGCTTACCGGGTATAATCTACGAGCAGTACTTC. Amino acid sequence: CASSLPGIIYEQYF.

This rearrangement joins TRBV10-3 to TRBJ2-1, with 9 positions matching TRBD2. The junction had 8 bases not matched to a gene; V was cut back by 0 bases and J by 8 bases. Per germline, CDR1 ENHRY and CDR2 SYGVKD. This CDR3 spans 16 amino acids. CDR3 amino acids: CAISESMTSGQDEQFF. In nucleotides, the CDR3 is TGTGCCATCAGTGAGTCGATGACTAGCGGACAAGATGAGCAGTTCTTC.

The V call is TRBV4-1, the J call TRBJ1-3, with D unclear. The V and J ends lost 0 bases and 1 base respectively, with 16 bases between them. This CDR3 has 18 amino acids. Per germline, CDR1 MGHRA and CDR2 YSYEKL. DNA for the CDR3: TGCGCCAGCAGCCAAGATAGAATCGGCGGGGAATCTGGAAACACCATATATTTT. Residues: CASSQDRIGGESGNTIYF.

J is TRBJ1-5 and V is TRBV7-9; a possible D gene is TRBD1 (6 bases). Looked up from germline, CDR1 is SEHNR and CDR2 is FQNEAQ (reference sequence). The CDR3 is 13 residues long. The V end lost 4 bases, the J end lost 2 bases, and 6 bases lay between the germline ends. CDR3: CASSWTGNQPQHF. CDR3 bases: TGTGCCAGCAGCTGGACAGGCAATCAGCCCCAGCATTTT.

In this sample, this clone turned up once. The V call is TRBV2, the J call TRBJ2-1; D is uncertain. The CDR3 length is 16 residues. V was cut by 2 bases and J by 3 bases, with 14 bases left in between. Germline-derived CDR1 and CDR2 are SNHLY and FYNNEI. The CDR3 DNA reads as TGTGCCAGCAGTGAATTGAATCCAGCCGACTACAATGAGCAGTTCTTC. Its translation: CASSELNPADYNEQFF.

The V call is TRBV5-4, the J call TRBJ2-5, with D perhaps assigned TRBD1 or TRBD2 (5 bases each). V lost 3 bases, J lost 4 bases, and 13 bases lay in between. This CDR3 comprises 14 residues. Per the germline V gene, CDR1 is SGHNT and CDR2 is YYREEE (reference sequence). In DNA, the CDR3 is TGTGCCAGCAGCTCCGGGACGGAGCTAGAGACCCAGTACTTC. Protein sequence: CASSSGTELETQYF.

The chain's CDR3 is CASSFGGLAGGTLDEQYF. Here the CDR3 DNA reads TGCGCCAGCAGCTTTGGCGGACTAGCGGGAGGTACTTTGGACGAGCAGTACTTC. The rearrangement links TRBV5-1 to TRBJ2-7, with 14 nucleotides matching TRBD2. Germline V CDR1 and CDR2: SGHRS, YFSETQ. This CDR3 comprises 18 residues. V lost 2 bases and J lost 5; bases outside the gene matches: 12.

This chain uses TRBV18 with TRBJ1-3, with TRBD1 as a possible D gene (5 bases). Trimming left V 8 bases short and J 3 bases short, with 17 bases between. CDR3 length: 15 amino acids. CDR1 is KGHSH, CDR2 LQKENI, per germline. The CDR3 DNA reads TGTGCCAGCCCAAAGGGCAGGGCCGGTGGAAACACCATATATTTT. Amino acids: CASPKGRAGGNTIYF.

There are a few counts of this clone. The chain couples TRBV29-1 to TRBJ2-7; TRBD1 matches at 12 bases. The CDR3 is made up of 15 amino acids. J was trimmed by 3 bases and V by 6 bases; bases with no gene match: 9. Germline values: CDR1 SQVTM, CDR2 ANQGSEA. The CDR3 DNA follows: TGCAGCGTGCAGACCGGGACAGGGGGCATCTACGAGCAGTACTTC. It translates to CSVQTGTGGIYEQYF.

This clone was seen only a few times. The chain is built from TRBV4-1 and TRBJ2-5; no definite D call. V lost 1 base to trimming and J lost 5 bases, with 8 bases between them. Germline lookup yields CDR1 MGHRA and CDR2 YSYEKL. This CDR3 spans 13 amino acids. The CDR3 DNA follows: TGCGCCAGCAGCCAAGTACCGAAGGAGACCCAGTACTTC. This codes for CASSQVPKETQYF.

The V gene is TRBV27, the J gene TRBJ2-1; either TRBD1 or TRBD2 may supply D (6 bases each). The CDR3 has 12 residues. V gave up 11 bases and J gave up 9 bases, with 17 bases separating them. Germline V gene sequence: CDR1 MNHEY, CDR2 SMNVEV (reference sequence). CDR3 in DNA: TGTGCCGCCATAATACAGGGAGGTGAGCAGTTCTTC. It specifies CAAIIQGGEQFF.

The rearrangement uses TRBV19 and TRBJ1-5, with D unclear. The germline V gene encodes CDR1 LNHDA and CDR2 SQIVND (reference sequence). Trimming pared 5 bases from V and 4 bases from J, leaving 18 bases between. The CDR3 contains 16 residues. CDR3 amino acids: CASSRTTGRRNQPQHF. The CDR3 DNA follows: TGTGCCAGTAGTCGAACGACTGGGAGGCGGAATCAGCCCCAGCATTTT.

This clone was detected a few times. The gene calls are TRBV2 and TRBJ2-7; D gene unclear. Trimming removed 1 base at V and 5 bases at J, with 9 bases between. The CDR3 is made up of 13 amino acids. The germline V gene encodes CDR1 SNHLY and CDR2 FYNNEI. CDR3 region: CASSEVVGDEQYF. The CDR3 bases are TGTGCCAGCAGTGAAGTTGTGGGCGACGAGCAGTACTTC. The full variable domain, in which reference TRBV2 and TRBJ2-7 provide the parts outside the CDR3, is EPEVTQTPSHQVTQMGQEVILRCVPISNHLYFYWYRQILGQKVEFLVSFYNNEISEKSEIFDDQFSVERPDGSNFTLKIRSTKLEDSAMYFCASSEVVGDEQYFGPGTRLTVT.

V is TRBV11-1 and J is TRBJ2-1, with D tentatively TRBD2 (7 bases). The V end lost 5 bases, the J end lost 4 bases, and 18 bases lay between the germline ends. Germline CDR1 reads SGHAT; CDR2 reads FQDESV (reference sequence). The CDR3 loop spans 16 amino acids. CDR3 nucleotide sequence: TGTGCCAGCAGCCCGGGGAGGGGGGTGCGGTACAATGAGCAGTTCTTC. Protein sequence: CASSPGRGVRYNEQFF.